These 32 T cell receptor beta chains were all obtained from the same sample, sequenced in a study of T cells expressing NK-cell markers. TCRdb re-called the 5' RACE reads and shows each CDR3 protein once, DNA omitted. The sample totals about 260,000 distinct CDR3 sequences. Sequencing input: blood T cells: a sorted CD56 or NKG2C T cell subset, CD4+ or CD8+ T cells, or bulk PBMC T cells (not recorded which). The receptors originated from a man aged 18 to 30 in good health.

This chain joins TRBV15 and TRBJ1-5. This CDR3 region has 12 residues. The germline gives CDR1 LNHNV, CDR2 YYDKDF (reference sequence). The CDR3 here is CATSSQIGPQHF.

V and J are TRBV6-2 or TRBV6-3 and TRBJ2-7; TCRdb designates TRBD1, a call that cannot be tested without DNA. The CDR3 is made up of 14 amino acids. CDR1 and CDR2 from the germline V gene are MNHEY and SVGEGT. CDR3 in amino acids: CASSTRTGAYEQYF.

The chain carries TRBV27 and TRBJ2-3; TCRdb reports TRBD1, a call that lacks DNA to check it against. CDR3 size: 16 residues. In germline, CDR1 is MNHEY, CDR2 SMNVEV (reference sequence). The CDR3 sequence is CASSSESGQPPDTQYF.

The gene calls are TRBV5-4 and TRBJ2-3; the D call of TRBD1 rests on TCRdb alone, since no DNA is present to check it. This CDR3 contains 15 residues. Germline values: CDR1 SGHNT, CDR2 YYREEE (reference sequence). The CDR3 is CASSLRLPGADTQYF.

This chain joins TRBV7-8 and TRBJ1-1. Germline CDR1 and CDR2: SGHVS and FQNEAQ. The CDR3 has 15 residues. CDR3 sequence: CASSNLVEWGRFAFF.

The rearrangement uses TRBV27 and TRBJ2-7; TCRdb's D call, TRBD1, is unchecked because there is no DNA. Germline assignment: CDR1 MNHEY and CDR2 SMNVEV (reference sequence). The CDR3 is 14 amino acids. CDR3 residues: CASSLTGSTYEQYF.

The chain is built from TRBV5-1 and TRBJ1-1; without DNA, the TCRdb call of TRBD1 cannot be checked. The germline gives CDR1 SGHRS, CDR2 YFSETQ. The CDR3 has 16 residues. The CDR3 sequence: CASSRPAGTENTEAFF.

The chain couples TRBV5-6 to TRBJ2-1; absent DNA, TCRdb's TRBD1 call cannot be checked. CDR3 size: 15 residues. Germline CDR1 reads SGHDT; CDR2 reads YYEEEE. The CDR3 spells CASSRGGSSYNEQFF.

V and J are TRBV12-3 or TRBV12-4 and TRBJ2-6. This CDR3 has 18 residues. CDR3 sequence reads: CASRPGSGLRSGANVLTF.

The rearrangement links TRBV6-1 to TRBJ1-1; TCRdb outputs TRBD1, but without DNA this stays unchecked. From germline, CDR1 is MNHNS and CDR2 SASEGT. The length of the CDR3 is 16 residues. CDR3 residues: CASSRGRTLRNTEAFF.

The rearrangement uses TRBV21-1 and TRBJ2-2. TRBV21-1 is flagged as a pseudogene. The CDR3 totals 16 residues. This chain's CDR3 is CASPKLGSSSTGELFF.

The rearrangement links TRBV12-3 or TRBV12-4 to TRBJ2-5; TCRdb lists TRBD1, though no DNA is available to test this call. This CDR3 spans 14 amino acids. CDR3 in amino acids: CASSPGVSPGTQYF.

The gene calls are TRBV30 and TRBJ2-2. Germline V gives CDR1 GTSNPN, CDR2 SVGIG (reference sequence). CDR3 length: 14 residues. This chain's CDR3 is CAWSPISAWGELFF.

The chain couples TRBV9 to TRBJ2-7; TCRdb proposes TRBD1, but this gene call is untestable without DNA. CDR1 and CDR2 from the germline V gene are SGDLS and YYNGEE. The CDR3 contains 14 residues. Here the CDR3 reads CASGPGQGHHEQYF.

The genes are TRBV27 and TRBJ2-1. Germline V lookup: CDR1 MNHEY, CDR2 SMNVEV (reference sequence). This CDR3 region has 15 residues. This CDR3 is CASSILASSYNEQFF.

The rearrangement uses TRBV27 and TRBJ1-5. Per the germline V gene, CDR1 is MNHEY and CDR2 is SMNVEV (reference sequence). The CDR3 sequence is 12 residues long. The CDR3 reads CASSTGRQPQHF.

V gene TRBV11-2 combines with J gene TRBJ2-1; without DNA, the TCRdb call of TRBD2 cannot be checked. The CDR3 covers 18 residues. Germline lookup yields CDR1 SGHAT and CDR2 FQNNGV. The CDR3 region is CASSRGISGSFSYNEQFF.

The CDR3 sequence is CASSSTGGAGGYTF. The chain has TRBV7-8 and TRBJ1-2; the TRBD1 assignment by TCRdb is unverifiable without DNA. This CDR3 contains 14 residues. Germline V gene sequence: CDR1 SGHVS, CDR2 FQNEAQ.

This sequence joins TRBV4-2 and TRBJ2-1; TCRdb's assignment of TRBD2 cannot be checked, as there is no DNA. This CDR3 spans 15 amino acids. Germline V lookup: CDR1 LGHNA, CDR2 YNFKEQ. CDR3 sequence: CASSQDRGLTDEQFF.

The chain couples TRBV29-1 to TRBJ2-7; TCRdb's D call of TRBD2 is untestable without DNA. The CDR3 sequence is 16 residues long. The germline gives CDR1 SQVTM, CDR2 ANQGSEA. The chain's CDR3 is CSVEGTASGFSYEQYF.

CDR3 amino acids: CSVGPRGRQAFGFGYQETQYF. This chain uses TRBV29-1 with TRBJ2-5; the TRBD1 assignment by TCRdb is unverifiable without DNA. There are 21 residues in the CDR3. CDR1 and CDR2 (germline): SQVTM, ANQGSEA.

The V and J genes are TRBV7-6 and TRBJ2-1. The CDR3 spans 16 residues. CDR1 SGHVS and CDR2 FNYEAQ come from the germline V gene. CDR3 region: CASSLPFGVFDNEQFF.

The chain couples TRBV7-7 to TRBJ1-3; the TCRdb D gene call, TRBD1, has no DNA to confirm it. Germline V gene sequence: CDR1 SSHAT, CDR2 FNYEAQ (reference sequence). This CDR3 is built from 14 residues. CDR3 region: CASSATGVGNTIYF.

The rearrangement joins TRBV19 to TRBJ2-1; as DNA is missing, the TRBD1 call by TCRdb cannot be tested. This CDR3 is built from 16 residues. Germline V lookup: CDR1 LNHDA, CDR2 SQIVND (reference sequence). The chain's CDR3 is CASSPPGGLGHNEQFF. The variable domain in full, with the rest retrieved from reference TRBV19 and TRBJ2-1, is DGGITQSPKYLFRKEGQNVTLSCEQNLNHDAMYWYRQDPGQGLRLIYYSQIVNDFQKGDIAEGYSVSREKKESFPLTVTSAQKNPTAFYLCASSPPGGLGHNEQFFGPGTRLTVL.

Here the CDR3 reads CASSPTSGRPDTQYF. The chain couples TRBV11-3 to TRBJ2-3; no DNA is available, so the TRBD2 call from TCRdb remains unchecked. The CDR3 consists of 15 residues. Germline assignment: CDR1 SGHNT and CDR2 YENEEA.

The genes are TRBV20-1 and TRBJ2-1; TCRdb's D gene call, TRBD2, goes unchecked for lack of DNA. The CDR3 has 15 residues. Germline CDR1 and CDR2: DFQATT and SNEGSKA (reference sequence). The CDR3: CSARDYREGFDEQFF.

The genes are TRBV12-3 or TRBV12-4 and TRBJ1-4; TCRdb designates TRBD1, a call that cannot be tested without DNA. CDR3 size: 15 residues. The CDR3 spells CASSLSAQGNEKLFF.

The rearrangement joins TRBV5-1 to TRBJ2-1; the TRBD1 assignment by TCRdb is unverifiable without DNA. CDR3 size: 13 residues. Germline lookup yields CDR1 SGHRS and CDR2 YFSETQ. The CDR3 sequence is CASSPNPRGEQFF. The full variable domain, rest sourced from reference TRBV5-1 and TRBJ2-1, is KAGVTQTPRYLIKTRGQQVTLSCSPISGHRSVSWYQQTPGQGLQFLFEYFSETQRNKGNFPGRFSGRQFSNSRSEMNVSTLELGDSALYLCASSPNPRGEQFFGPGTRLTVL.

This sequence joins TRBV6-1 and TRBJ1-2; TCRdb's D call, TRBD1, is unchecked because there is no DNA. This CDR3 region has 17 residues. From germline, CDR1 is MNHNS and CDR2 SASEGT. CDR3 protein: CASSERLSGANYGGYTF.

CDR3 residues: CSALWGGNYNEQFF. The chain couples TRBV20-1 to TRBJ2-1; absent DNA, TCRdb's TRBD2 call cannot be checked. The CDR3 loop spans 14 amino acids. Germline-derived CDR1 and CDR2 are DFQATT and SNEGSKA (reference sequence).

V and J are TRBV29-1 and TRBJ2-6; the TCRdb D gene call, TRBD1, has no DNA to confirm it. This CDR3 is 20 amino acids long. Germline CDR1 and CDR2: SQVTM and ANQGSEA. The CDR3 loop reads CSVEVPAGGFLFSGANVLTF.

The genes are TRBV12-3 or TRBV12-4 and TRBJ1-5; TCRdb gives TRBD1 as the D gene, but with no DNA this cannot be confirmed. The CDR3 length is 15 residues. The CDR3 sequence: CASSLVRGAGQPQHF.